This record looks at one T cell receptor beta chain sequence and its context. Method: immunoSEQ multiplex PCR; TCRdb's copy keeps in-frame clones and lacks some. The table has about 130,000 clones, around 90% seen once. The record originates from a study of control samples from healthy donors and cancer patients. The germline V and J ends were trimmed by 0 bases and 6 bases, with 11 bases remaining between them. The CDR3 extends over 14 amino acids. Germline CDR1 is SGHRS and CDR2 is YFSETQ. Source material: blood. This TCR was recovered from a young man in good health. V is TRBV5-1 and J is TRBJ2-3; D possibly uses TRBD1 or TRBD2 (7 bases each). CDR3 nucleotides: TGCGCCAGCAGCTTGGGACAGGGAGGGGATACGCAGTATTTT. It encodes CASSLGQGGDTQYF. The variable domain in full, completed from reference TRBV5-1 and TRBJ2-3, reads KAGVTQTPRYLIKTRGQQVTLSCSPISGHRSVSWYQQTPGQGLQFLFEYFSETQRNKGNFPGRFSGRQFSNSRSEMNVSTLELGDSALYLCASSLGQGGDTQYFGPGTRLTVL.